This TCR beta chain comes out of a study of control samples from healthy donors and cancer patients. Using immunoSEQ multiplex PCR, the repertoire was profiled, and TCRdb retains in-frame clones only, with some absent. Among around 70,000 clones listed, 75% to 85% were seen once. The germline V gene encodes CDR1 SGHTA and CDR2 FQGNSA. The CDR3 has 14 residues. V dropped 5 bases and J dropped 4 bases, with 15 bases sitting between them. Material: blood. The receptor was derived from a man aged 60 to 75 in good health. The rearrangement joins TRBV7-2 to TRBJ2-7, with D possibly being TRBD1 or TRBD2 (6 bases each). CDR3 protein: CASSQGGRGYEQYF. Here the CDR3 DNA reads TGTGCCAGCAGCCAAGGGGGGCGGGGTTACGAGCAGTACTTC.